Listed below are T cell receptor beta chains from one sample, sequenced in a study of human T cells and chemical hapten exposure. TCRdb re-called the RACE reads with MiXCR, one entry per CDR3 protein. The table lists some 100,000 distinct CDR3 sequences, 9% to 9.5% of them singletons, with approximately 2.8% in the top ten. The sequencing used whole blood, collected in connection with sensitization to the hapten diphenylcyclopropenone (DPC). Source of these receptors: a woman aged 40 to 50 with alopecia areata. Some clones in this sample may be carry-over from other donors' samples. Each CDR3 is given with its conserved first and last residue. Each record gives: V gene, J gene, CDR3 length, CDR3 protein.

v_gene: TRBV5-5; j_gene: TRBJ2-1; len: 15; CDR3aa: CASLRGLAAYNEQFF
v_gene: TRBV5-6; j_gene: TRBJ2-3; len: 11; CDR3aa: CASSFQDTQYF
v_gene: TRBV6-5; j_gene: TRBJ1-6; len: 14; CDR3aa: CASSYGARVSPLHF
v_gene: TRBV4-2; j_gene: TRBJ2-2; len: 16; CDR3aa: CASSQERGGRTGELFF
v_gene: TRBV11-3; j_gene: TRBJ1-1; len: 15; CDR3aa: CASSLRDRPNTEAFF
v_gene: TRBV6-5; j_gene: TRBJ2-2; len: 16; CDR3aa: CASSYSTGALTGELFF
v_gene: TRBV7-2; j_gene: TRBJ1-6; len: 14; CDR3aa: CASSLTGISSPLHF
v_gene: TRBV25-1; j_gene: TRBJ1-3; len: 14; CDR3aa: CASRQGGSGNTIYF
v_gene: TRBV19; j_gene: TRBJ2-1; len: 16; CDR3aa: CASSMGSGGYYNEQFF
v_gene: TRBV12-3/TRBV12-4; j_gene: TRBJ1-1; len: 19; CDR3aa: CASSPGPGQGIPVGTEAFF
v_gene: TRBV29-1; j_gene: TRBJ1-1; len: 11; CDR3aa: CSVEAEGPAFF
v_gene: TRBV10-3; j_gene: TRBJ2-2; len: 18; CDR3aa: CAISESDGAGTNTGELFF
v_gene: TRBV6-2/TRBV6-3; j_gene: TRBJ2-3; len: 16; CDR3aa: CASSYGVGTSTDTQYF
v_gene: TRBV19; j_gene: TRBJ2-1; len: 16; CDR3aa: CASSIGEGALYGEQFF
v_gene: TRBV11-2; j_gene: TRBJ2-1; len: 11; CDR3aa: CASRSLGEQFF
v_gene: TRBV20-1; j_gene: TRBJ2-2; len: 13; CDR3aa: CSAPDQVTGELFF
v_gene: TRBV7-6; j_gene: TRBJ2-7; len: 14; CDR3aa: CASSQLADSYEQYF
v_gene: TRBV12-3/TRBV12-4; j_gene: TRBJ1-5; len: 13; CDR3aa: CASRAGGDQPQHF
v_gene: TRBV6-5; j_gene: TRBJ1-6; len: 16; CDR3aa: CASSYSGRVWDSPLHF
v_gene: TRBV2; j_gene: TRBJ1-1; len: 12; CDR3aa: CARGGENTEAFF
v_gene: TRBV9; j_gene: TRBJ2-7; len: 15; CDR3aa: CASSVGGDLTYEQYF
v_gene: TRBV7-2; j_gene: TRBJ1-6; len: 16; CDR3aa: CASSLVQGAAQSPLHF
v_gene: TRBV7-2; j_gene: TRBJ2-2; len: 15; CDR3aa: CASTGGGAVGGELFF
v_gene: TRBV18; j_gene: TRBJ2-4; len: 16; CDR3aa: CASSPRGSLAKNIQYF
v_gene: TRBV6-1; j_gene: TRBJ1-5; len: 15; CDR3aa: CASMVGQSNNQPQHF
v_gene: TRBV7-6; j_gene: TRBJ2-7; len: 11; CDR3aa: CASSPGGEQYF
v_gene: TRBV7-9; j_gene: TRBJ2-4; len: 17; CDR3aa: CASTYNRGFTAKNIQYF
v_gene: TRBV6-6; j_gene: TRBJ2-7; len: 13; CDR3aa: CASRAGPDYEQYF
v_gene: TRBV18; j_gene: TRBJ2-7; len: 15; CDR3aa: CASSPPGLASYEQYF
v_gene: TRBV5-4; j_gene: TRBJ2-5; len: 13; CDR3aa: CASSRGGVETQYF
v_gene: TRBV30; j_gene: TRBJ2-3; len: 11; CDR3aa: CAWGTEDTQYF
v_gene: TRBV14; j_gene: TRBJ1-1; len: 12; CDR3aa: CASSQENPEAFF
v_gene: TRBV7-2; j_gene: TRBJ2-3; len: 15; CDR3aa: CASSLRRGGEDTQYF
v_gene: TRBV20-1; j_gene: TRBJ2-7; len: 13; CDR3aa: CGSRDRISYEQYF
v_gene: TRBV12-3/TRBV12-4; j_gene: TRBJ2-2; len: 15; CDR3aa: CASSPGQTNTGELFF
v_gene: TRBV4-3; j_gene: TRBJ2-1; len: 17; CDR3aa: CASSERPGGGAYNEQFF
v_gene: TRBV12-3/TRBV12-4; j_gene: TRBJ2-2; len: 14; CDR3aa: CASSWDRVTGELFF